These 7 T cell receptor beta chains came from one sample sequenced in a study of blood T cell repertoires in COVID-19. Some clones are missing from TCRdb's copy, which holds only in-frame ones; the method was immunoSEQ multiplex PCR. The sample contains approximately 290,000 clones, approximately 85% of which appear only once. What was sequenced was PBMCs or T cells enriched from blood (not recorded which). The receptors originated from a woman aged 25 to 39 who had recovered from COVID-19.

A single count supports this clone. The V gene is TRBV5-4, the J gene TRBJ2-1; D call uncertain. V shed 0 bases and J shed 5 bases, with 9 bases lying between them. The V gene's germline CDR1 is SGHNT and CDR2 YYREEE (reference sequence). CDR3 length equals 14 residues. The CDR3 reads CASSLVSSDNEQFF. CDR3 coding DNA: TGTGCCAGCAGCTTGGTTTCGTCAGACAATGAGCAGTTCTTC. Full variable domain (rest looked up from reference TRBV5-4 and TRBJ2-1): ETGVTQSPTHLIKTRGQQVTLRCSSQSGHNTVSWYQQALGQGPQFIFQYYREEENGRGNFPPRFSGLQFPNYSSELNVNALELDDSALYLCASSLVSSDNEQFFGPGTRLTVL.

This rearrangement joins TRBV18 to TRBJ1-2, with 9 bases aligning to TRBD1. CDR3 size: 15 residues. V shed 1 base, J shed 8 bases, and the junction held 8 bases outside the gene matches. Germline loops: CDR1 KGHSH, CDR2 LQKENI. The CDR3 sequence is CASSPRRDDRGGYTF. CDR3 nucleotides: TGTGCCAGCTCACCACGGAGGGACGACAGGGGGGGCTACACCTTC.

The chain carries TRBV27 and TRBJ2-7; D is perhaps TRBD1 (6 bases). The CDR3 covers 13 residues. The germline gives CDR1 MNHEY, CDR2 SMNVEV (reference sequence). Trimming shortened V by 3 bases and J by 2 bases, and 8 bases separated the two germline ends. CDR3 coding DNA: TGTGCCAGCAGTTTTACAGGGCCCTACGAGCAGTACTTC. Translated: CASSFTGPYEQYF.

This clone was picked up one time. This chain uses TRBV5-1 with TRBJ1-2; TRBD1 matches 8 bases. Per the germline V gene, CDR1 is SGHRS and CDR2 is YFSETQ. The CDR3 extends over 14 amino acids. The junction had 6 bases not matched to a gene; V was cut back by 4 bases and J by 4 bases. The CDR3 loop is CASSPGQGGYGYTF. CDR3 DNA sequence: TGCGCCAGCAGCCCAGGACAGGGCGGCTATGGCTACACCTTC.

This chain uses TRBV7-9 with TRBJ1-1; perhaps TRBD1 as D (5 bases). CDR1 SEHNR and CDR2 FQNEAQ come from the germline V gene (reference sequence). This CDR3 comprises 14 residues. V was clipped by 6 bases and J by 0 bases, with 11 bases between them. The CDR3 DNA is TGTGCCAGCAGGTCAGGGCTCATGAACACTGAAGCTTTCTTT. Encoded protein: CASRSGLMNTEAFF.

J is TRBJ1-4 and V is TRBV2, with D unclear. CDR1 and CDR2 from the germline V gene are SNHLY and FYNNEI. This CDR3 has 16 residues. Deletions cut 5 bases from V and 0 bases from J, with 13 bases between. CDR3: CASSLQTPATNEKLFF. The CDR3 nucleotides read TGTGCCAGCAGTCTTCAGACACCAGCAACTAATGAAAAACTGTTTTTT.

The chain employs TRBV2 and TRBJ1-2; TRBD1 matches at 9 bases. In germline, CDR1 is SNHLY, CDR2 FYNNEI. This CDR3 has 15 residues. V lost 8 bases to trimming and J lost 8 bases; unmatched junction nucleotides: 15. CDR3 in amino acids: CASRDREIRGHGYTF. The CDR3 bases are TGTGCCAGCCGGGACAGGGAGATCCGGGGGCACGGCTACACCTTC.